One sample yielded the 21 T cell receptor beta chains listed below, sequenced in a study of Ad26.COV2.S vaccination and SARS-CoV-2 variants. Indicated treatment: roughly 20 received Ad26.COV2.S at low or high dose, single or two shots; several received placebo; per-sample allocation not given. After the first vaccine or placebo injection, samples were drawn on day 63. The protocol was immunoSEQ multiplex PCR, while the TCRdb copy is restricted to in-frame clones and leaves out a portion. Found here are 400,000 to 500,000 clones, roughly 89% of them singletons; the top ten hold 2.5% to 3%. The material sequenced was peripheral blood, taken in a trial of Ad26.COV2.S vaccine versus placebo. The origin of the receptors is a person between 18 and 65 years old who received the Ad26.COV2.S COVID-19 vaccine or a placebo.

V and J are TRBV6-1 and TRBJ2-1, with D unclear. The V and J ends lost 7 bases and 0 bases respectively, with 10 bases between them. This CDR3 contains 14 residues. Per germline, CDR1 MNHNS and CDR2 SASEGT. In nucleotides, the CDR3 is TGTGCCAGCAAACTCGAGAGCTCCTACAATGAGCAGTTCTTC. Translated: CASKLESSYNEQFF.

This sequence joins TRBV7-9 and TRBJ2-6, with a tentative D call TRBD2 (6 bases). Germline V CDR1 and CDR2: SEHNR, FQNEAQ (reference sequence). V was clipped by 0 bases and J by 4 bases, with 13 bases between them. CDR3 length: 17 amino acids. The CDR3 is CASSLALRGSGANVLTF. As DNA, the CDR3 is TGTGCCAGCAGCTTAGCTCTTCGGGGGTCCGGGGCCAACGTCCTGACTTTC. Full variable domain (outside the CDR3, taken from reference TRBV7-9 and TRBJ2-6): DTGVSQNPRHKITKRGQNVTFRCDPISEHNRLYWYRQTLGQGPEFLTYFQNEAQLEKSRLLSDRFSAERPKGSFSTLEIQRTEQGDSAMYLCASSLALRGSGANVLTFGAGSRLTVL.

On this clone: The same CDR3 can be traced to other DNA sequences in this sample. The V call is TRBV18, the J call TRBJ1-1, with 7 positions matching TRBD1. CDR3 length: 13 residues. V dropped 2 bases and J dropped 3; count of bases not matched to a gene: 0. CDR1 is KGHSH, CDR2 LQKENI, per germline. The CDR3 region has the DNA TGTGCCAGCTCACCAACAGGGGACACTGAAGCTTTCTTT. Translation gives CASSPTGDTEAFF.

CDR3 nucleotide sequence: TGTGCCAGCAGCGCCGAAACAGGGGGGACCGGGGAGCTGTTTTTT. Amino acid sequence: CASSAETGGTGELFF. This chain connects TRBV9 to TRBJ2-2; 8 nucleotides line up with TRBD1. J was trimmed by 5 bases and V by 3 bases; bases with no gene match: 6. This CDR3 contains 15 residues. Germline CDR1 SGDLS, CDR2 YYNGEE.

CDR3: CASSAPMTGRNQPQHF. The CDR3 nucleotides are TGTGCCAGCAGTGCCCCAATGACAGGGAGGAATCAGCCCCAGCATTTT. V and J are TRBV6-1 and TRBJ1-5; 7 nucleotides align to TRBD1. This CDR3 is built from 16 residues. The germline V gene encodes CDR1 MNHNS and CDR2 SASEGT. V trimming: 4 bases; J trimming: 4 bases; junction bases outside the gene matches: 10.

This clone was observed once. The V call is TRBV10-3, the J call TRBJ2-3; D remains unclear. The V end lost 5 bases, the J end lost 0 bases, and 9 bases lay between the germline ends. Germline CDR1 reads ENHRY; CDR2 reads SYGVKD. The CDR3 extends over 14 amino acids. The CDR3 coding sequence is TGTGCCATCAGTCCAGGCCTAAGCACAGATACGCAGTATTTT. Translating it yields CAISPGLSTDTQYF.

J is TRBJ1-1 and V is TRBV19; possible D gene TRBD1, 5 bases. V gave up 7 bases and J gave up 0 bases, with 6 bases separating them. The CDR3 spans 12 residues. Germline CDR1 is LNHDA and CDR2 is SQIVND (reference sequence). The CDR3 protein is CASTRVNTEAFF. CDR3 DNA sequence: TGTGCCAGTACCAGGGTGAACACTGAAGCTTTCTTT.

In its sample, this clone was seen once. The CDR3 here is CASSIAFRGIYGYTF. The CDR3 coding sequence is TGTGCCAGTAGTATAGCGTTTAGGGGAATCTATGGCTACACCTTC. The chain employs TRBV19 and TRBJ1-2; a possible D gene is TRBD1 (5 bases). This CDR3 has 15 amino acids. Germline CDR1 LNHDA, CDR2 SQIVND (reference sequence). The ends were cut back, 1 base at V and 4 bases at J, with 13 bases in the middle.

The DNA for the CDR3 is TGTGCCAGCAGTTTACCGGACGGGGGCCACCAAGAGACCCAGTACTTC. Protein sequence: CASSLPDGGHQETQYF. The chain combines TRBV6-6 with TRBJ2-5; either TRBD1 or TRBD2 may fit D (6 bases each). There are 16 residues in the CDR3. The V gene lost 4 bases and the J gene lost 0 bases, with 15 bases spanning the gap. CDR1 is MNHNY and CDR2 is SVGAGI in the germline V gene (reference sequence).

The rearrangement links TRBV23-1 to TRBJ1-1; D remains ambiguous. TRBV23-1 is treated as an ORF (open reading frame) with a function not yet certain. This CDR3 has 16 amino acids. Trimming cost V 2 bases and J 8 bases, with 21 bases left between them. This chain's CDR3 is CASSQPRNHCNTEAFF. The CDR3 DNA reads as TGCGCCAGCAGTCAACCCCGAAATCACTGCAATACGGAAGCTTTCTTT.

The CDR3 protein is CAWSSTPGIWENTIYF. In DNA form, the CDR3 reads TGTGCCTGGAGCTCAACCCCGGGGATCTGGGAAAACACCATATATTTT. This chain connects TRBV30 to TRBJ1-3, with no clear D. Looked up from germline, CDR1 is GTSNPN and CDR2 is SVGIG (reference sequence). V was cut by 3 bases and J by 6 bases, with 21 bases left in between. CDR3 size: 16 residues.

In nucleotides, the CDR3 is TGCGCCAGCAGCCAGAGGGTAACAGGGGACAAGGGTTATGGCTACACCTTC. It translates to CASSQRVTGDKGYGYTF. The chain links TRBV4-1 to TRBJ1-2; 7 bases match TRBD1. Trimming took 3 bases from V and 5 from J; bases not matched to a gene: 15. Germline V gene sequence: CDR1 MGHRA, CDR2 YSYEKL. The CDR3 is made up of 17 amino acids.

The table lists this clone with a count of one. The chain recombines TRBV7-3 with TRBJ2-2; no firm D call. V was shortened by 1 base and J by 0 bases, with 9 bases between the two germline ends. The germline gives CDR1 SGHTA, CDR2 FQGTGA. This CDR3 contains 16 residues. CDR3 DNA: TGTGCCAGCAGCTTAATCCCCCTAGCGAACACCGGGGAGCTGTTTTTT. Translating it yields CASSLIPLANTGELFF. The whole variable domain, remainder taken from reference TRBV7-3 and TRBJ2-2, is GAGVSQTPSNKVTEKGKYVELRCDPISGHTALYWYRQSLGQGPEFLIYFQGTGAADDSGLPNDRFFAVRPEGSVSTLKIQRTERGDSAVYLCASSLIPLANTGELFFGEGSRLTVL.

This chain joins TRBV5-1 and TRBJ1-1; D ambiguous. In germline, CDR1 is SGHRS, CDR2 YFSETQ. The CDR3 is made up of 14 amino acids. Trimming removed 0 bases from V and 6 bases from J, with 12 bases in between. CDR3 bases: TGCGCCAGCAGCTTGGACCGGGGTCTGGCTGAAGCTTTCTTT. Its translation: CASSLDRGLAEAFF.

The V gene is TRBV4-3, the J gene TRBJ2-3; 10 nucleotides line up with TRBD2. Germline loops: CDR1 LGHNA, CDR2 YSLEER. J was trimmed by 3 bases and V by 0 bases; bases with no gene match: 6. The length of the CDR3 is 17 residues. CDR3 in DNA: TGCGCCAGCAGCCAAGAAGGTGGAGCGGGGGGGACAGATACGCAGTATTTT. It translates to CASSQEGGAGGTDTQYF.

Details on this clone: Other nucleotide sequences from this sample produce the same CDR3. The chain combines TRBV9 with TRBJ2-1, with D perhaps matching TRBD1 or TRBD2 (6 bases each). Germline assignment: CDR1 SGDLS and CDR2 YYNGEE. CDR3 size: 15 residues. The V end lost 2 bases, the J end lost 0 bases, and 9 bases lay between the germline ends. The CDR3 region is CASSVGGGSYNEQFF. The CDR3 DNA is TGTGCCAGCAGCGTGGGGGGCGGCTCCTACAATGAGCAGTTCTTC. Supplemented by reference TRBV9 and TRBJ2-1, the full variable domain reads DSGVTQTPKHLITATGQRVTLRCSPRSGDLSVYWYQQSLDQGLQFLIQYYNGEERAKGNILERFSAQQFPDLHSELNLSSLELGDSALYFCASSVGGGSYNEQFFGPGTRLTVL.

The chain employs TRBV6-6 and TRBJ2-6; perhaps TRBD1 as D (6 bases). The CDR3 loop spans 16 amino acids. Trimming took 5 bases from V and 1 from J, leaving 12 bases between them. CDR1 is MNHNY, CDR2 SVGAGI, per germline (reference sequence). The CDR3 coding sequence is TGTGCCAGCAGTCGTACCCAGGGGTCTGGGGCCAACGTCCTGACTTTC. This codes for CASSRTQGSGANVLTF.

The gene calls are TRBV5-1 and TRBJ1-1; a weak D match, TRBD1 (6 bases). Trimming took 2 bases from V and 6 from J, leaving 14 bases between them. CDR3 length: 14 residues. Germline values: CDR1 SGHRS, CDR2 YFSETQ. The CDR3 DNA reads as TGCGCCAGCAGCTTCACCACAGGGACCCCTGAAGCTTTCTTT. Translated, it gives CASSFTTGTPEAFF.

The rearrangement links TRBV6-5 to TRBJ1-5, with D maybe TRBD1 (5 bases). CDR3 length: 14 amino acids. V was clipped by 2 bases and J by 6 bases, with 11 bases between them. Per the germline V gene, CDR1 is MNHEY and CDR2 is SVGAGI. This chain's CDR3 is CASSYDGAAQPQHF. DNA of the CDR3: TGTGCCAGCAGTTACGACGGGGCTGCTCAGCCCCAGCATTTT.

DNA of the CDR3: TGTGCCAGCTCACCACCGTATTACAGGGGATTCGTCACTGAAGCTTTCTTT. Translation: CASSPPYYRGFVTEAFF. The V call is TRBV18, the J call TRBJ1-1; 7 bases map to TRBD1. The trim removed 0 bases at V and 4 bases at J, leaving 11 bases unmatched. CDR3 size: 17 residues. Germline assignment: CDR1 KGHSH and CDR2 LQKENI.

The chain recombines TRBV25-1 with TRBJ2-3; 7 nucleotides match TRBD2. With 4 bases clipped from V and 5 bases from J, the junction kept 3 bases outside the gene matches. CDR1 and CDR2 from the germline V gene are MGHDK and SYGVNS. The CDR3 sequence is 13 residues long. In DNA form, the CDR3 reads TGTGCCAGCAGTGGACTAGCTAGAGATACGCAGTATTTT. Encoded protein: CASSGLARDTQYF.